Here is one TCR beta chain with its context. Genomic DNA, averaging approximately 1,200 ng per sample, yielded TCR beta CDR3 via immunoSEQ. The table came from immunoSEQ multiplex PCR; TCRdb's copy has only in-frame clones and leaves some out. Its clone listing holds under 35,000 clones. The source of the sample is a study of T cells in women clearing cervical HPV infection. About the research overall: Case blood drawn at lesion detection; control blood after infection cleared.

The specimen sequenced was blood buffy coat. The sequence came from a woman between 18 and 69 years old with a cervical HPV16 infection that either progressed to CIN3+ or cleared (not recorded which).

The CDR3 DNA, read in part, is TGTGCCTGGAGGCCCCGGGACAGGGTGGATTCACCC. Translating gives CAWRPRDRVDSP. The whole CDR3 is CAWRPRDRVDSPLHF. The V call is TRBV30, the J call TRBJ1-6, with TRBD1 matching over 9 bases. Read sequence stops 3 residues before the CDR3 end, and the germline J gene provides the missing end. The CDR3 covers 15 residues. J was trimmed by 8 bases and V by 3 bases; bases with no gene match: 8. Germline CDR1 and CDR2: GTSNPN and SVGIG (reference sequence).